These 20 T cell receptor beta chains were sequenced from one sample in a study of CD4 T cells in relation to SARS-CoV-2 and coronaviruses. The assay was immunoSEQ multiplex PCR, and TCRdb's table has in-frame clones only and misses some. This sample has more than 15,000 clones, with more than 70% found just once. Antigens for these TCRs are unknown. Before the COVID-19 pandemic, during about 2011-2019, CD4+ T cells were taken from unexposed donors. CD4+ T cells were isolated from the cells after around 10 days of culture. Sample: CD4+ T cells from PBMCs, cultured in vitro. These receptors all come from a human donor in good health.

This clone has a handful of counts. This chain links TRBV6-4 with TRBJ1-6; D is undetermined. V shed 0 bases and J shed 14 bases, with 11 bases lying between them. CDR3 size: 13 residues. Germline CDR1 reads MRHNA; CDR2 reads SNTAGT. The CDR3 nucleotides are TGTGCCAGCAGTGACTCGGCTGGGGAAGCCCTCCACTTT. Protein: CASSDSAGEALHF.

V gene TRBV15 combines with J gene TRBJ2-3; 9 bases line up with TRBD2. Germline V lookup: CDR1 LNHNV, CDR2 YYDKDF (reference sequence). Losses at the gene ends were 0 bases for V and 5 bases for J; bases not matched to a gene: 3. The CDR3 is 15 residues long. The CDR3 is CATSRDPLAGDTQYF. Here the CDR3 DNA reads TGTGCCACCAGCAGAGATCCACTAGCGGGAGATACGCAGTATTTT.

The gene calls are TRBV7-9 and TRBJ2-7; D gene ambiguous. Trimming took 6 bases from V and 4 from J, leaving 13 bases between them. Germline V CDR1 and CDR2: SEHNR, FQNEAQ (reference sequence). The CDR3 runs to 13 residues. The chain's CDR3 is CASRNSNNYEQYF. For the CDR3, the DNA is TGTGCCAGCAGAAATTCGAACAATTACGAGCAGTACTTC.

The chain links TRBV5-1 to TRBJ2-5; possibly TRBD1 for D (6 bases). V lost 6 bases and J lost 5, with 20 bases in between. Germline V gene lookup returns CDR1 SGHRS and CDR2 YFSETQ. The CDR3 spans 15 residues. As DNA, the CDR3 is TGCGCCAGCAAGGCCGGTGATGGGGGCCGCGAGACCCAGTACTTC. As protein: CASKAGDGGRETQYF. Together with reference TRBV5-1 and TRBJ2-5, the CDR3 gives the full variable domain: KAGVTQTPRYLIKTRGQQVTLSCSPISGHRSVSWYQQTPGQGLQFLFEYFSETQRNKGNFPGRFSGRQFSNSRSEMNVSTLELGDSALYLCASKAGDGGRETQYFGPGTRLLVL.

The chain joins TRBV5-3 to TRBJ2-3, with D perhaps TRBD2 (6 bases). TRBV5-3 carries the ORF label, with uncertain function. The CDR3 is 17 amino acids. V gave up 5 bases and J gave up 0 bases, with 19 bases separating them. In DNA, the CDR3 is TGTGCCAGAAGATGGGACTTCGACACCACTAGCACAGATACGCAGTATTTT. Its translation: CARRWDFDTTSTDTQYF.

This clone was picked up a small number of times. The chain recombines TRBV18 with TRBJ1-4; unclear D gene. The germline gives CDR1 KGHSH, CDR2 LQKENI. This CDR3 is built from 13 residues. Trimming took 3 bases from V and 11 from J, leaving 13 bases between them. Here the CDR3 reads CASSPPPPSKLFF. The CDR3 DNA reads TGTGCCAGCTCACCCCCCCCTCCGTCGAAACTGTTTTTT.

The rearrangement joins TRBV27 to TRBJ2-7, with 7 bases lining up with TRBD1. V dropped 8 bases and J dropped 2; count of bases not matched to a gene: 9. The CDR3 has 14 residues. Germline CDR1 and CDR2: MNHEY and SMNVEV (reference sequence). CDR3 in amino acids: CASGSVGTAYEQYF. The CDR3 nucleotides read TGTGCCAGCGGCTCTGTGGGGACAGCCTACGAGCAGTACTTC.

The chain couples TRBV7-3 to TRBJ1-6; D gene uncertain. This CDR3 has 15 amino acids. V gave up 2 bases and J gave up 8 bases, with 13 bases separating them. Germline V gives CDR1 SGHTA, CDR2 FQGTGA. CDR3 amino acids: CASSLVPTEDSPLHF. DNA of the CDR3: TGTGCCAGCAGCTTAGTCCCAACGGAAGATTCACCCCTCCACTTT. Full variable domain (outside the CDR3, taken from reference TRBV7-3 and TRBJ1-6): GAGVSQTPSNKVTEKGKYVELRCDPISGHTALYWYRQSLGQGPEFLIYFQGTGAADDSGLPNDRFFAVRPEGSVSTLKIQRTERGDSAVYLCASSLVPTEDSPLHFGNGTRLTVT.

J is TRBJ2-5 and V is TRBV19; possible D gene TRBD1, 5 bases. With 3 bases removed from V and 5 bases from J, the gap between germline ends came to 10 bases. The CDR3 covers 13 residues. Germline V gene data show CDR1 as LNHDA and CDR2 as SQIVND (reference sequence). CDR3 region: CASSIVGQETQYF. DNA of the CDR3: TGTGCCAGTAGTATTGTGGGGCAGGAGACCCAGTACTTC.

Written as DNA, the CDR3 is TGTGCCAGCAGCCTAGGGCCAGGGTTATTCTCCACTGAAGCTTTCTTT. It encodes CASSLGPGLFSTEAFF. The chain links TRBV14 to TRBJ1-1, with D maybe TRBD1 (5 bases). The CDR3 covers 16 residues. V was cut by 4 bases and J by 4 bases, with 19 bases left in between. Germline assignment: CDR1 SGHDN and CDR2 FVKESK.

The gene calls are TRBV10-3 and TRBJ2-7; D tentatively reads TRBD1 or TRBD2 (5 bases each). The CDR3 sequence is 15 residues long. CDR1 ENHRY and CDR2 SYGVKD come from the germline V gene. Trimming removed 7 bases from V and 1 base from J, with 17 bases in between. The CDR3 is CAINPGTGTSYEQYF. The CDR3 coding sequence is TGTGCCATCAATCCTGGGACGGGAACTTCCTACGAGCAGTACTTC.

The CDR3 DNA reads TGTGCCAGCAGCCCGACTAGCGGGACACATGAGACCCAGTACTTC. It yields the protein CASSPTSGTHETQYF. The rearrangement links TRBV5-4 to TRBJ2-5; TRBD2 aligns across 11 bases. This CDR3 region has 15 residues. Trimming at V came to 4 bases and at J to 5 bases, leaving 7 bases not matched to a gene. CDR1 SGHNT and CDR2 YYREEE come from the germline V gene (reference sequence).

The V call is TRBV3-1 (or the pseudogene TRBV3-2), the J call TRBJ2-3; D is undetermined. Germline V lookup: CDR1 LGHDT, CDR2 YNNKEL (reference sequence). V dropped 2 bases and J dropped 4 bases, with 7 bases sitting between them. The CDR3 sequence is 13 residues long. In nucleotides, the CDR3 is TGTGCCAGCAGCCAACTTGGATCAGATACGCAGTATTTT. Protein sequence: CASSQLGSDTQYF.

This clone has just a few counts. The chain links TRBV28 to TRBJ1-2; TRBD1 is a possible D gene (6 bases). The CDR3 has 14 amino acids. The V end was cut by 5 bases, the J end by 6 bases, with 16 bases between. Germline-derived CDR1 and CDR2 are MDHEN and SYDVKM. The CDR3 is CASSRTVTLDGYTF. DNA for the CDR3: TGTGCCAGCAGTCGGACAGTCACTCTCGATGGCTACACCTTC.

The CDR3 region is CAISESGASEQFF. DNA of the CDR3: TGTGCCATCAGTGAGTCGGGAGCTAGTGAGCAGTTCTTC. The chain is built from TRBV10-3 and TRBJ2-1, with D possibly matching TRBD2 (5 bases). V was pared by 0 bases and J by 9 bases, with 9 bases between. Germline CDR1 is ENHRY and CDR2 is SYGVKD. The CDR3 loop spans 13 amino acids.

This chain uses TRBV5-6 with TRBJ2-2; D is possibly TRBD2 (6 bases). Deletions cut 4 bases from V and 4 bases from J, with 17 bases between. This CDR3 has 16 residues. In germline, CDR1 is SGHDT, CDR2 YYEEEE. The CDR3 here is CASSQTTEGGTGELFF. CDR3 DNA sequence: TGTGCCAGCAGCCAGACGACAGAGGGAGGCACCGGGGAGCTGTTTTTT.

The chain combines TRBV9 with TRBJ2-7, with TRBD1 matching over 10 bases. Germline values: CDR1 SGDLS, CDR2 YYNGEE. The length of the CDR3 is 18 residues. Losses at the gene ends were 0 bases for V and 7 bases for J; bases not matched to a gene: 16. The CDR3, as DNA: TGTGCCAGCAGCGTAGCTATGGGGGACAGGGGATTCTCTCGGGAGCAGTACTTC. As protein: CASSVAMGDRGFSREQYF.

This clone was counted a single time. The CDR3 is CASSYSSNTEAFF. The DNA for the CDR3 is TGTGCCAGCAGTTATAGCTCGAACACTGAAGCTTTCTTT. The V gene is TRBV6-5, the J gene TRBJ1-1; unclear D gene. Germline assignment: CDR1 MNHEY and CDR2 SVGAGI. This CDR3 has 13 residues. Trimming cost V 3 bases and J 1 base, with 6 bases left between them.

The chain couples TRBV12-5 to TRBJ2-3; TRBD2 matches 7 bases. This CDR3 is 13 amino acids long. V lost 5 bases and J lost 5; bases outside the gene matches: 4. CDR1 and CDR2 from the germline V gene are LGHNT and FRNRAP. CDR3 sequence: CASGPAGVDTQYF. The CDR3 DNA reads TGTGCTAGTGGTCCCGCGGGGGTAGATACGCAGTATTTT.

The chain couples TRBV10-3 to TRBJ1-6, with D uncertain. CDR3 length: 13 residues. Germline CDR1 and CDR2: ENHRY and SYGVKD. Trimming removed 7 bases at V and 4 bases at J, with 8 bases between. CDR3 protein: CAITQDYNSPLHF. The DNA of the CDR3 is TGTGCCATCACCCAGGATTATAATTCACCCCTCCACTTT.